The clone carrying this TCR beta chain was seen more than once but under ten times. Its antigen remains unknown. The sample is drawn from a study of beta chain features in type 1 diabetes. Study-wide findings and caveats: PCR might show a preference for shorter templates, equally across patients and controls. The similarity of naive, central memory and Treg TCRB repertoires appeared greater among patients than among healthy donors. In every one of the four CD4+ subsets, TCRB CDR3s were moderately but significantly shorter in Type 1 diabetes patients.

The investigators reverse transcribed all of the isolated RNA, so they sequenced expressed TCRB transcripts. Profiling relied on immunoSEQ multiplex PCR, and the TCRdb table lists in-frame clones only, not all of them. Of approximately 250,000 clones detected, 9% to 10% appear once; the ten largest clones hold around 0.037%. Sorting based on CD45RO/CCR7/CD25/CD127/CD95/CD27 separated CD4+ naive, central memory, regulatory and stem cell-like memory cells. V shed 0 bases and J shed 1 base, with 10 bases lying between them. Germline V lookup: CDR1 SGHDT, CDR2 YYEEEE. The CDR3 has 15 residues. The TCR originated in a woman aged 18-30 years in good health. Sequencing was performed on naive CD4+ T cells from blood. The V call is TRBV5-6, the J call TRBJ1-1, with D perhaps matching TRBD1 (5 bases). The CDR3 is CASSLAYGQNTEAFF. DNA of the CDR3: TGTGCCAGCAGCTTGGCTTACGGACAGAACACTGAAGCTTTCTTT.